What follows is one T cell receptor (beta chain) and its context. The data stem from a study of beta chain features in type 1 diabetes. This CDR3 spans 19 amino acids. Germline CDR1 reads SGHTA; CDR2 reads FQGNSA. The V gene end was trimmed by 2 bases and the J gene end by 7 bases; junction bases not matched to a gene: 22. Sequencing targeted expressed TCRB transcripts, as all isolated RNA had been reverse transcribed. Repertoires were generated with immunoSEQ multiplex PCR, while TCRdb's copy carries only in-frame clones and drops some. Altogether 130,000 or so clones are present, about 9.1% being singletons, with the ten largest covering less than 0.85%.

V gene TRBV7-2 combines with J gene TRBJ2-7, with 8 bases fitting TRBD2. The clonotype comes from a middle-aged woman in good health. Sequencing was performed on central memory CD4+ T cells from blood. CDR3: CASSLKAGGVTGLLREQYF. The CDR3 DNA sequence: TGTGCCAGCAGCTTAAAGGCCGGGGGGGTAACGGGACTCTTACGTGAGCAGTACTTC. The full variable domain, in which reference TRBV7-2 and TRBJ2-7 provide the parts outside the CDR3, is GAGVSQSPSNKVTEKGKDVELRCDPISGHTALYWYRQSLGQGLEFLIYFQGNSAPDKSGLPSDRFSAERTGGSVSTLTIQRTQQEDSAVYLCASSLKAGGVTGLLREQYFGPGTRLTVT.